This T cell receptor (beta chain) came from a study of T cell responses to AZD1222 COVID-19 vaccine. The study's findings and limits: Spike-specific TCR breadth rose after two AZD1222 doses, and depth rose as well. Of the AZD1222 recipients, only five to seven were seropositive at baseline.

The CDR3 contains 13 residues. Trimming left V 3 bases short and J 1 base short, with 9 bases between. CDR1 and CDR2 (germline): DFQATT, SNEGSKA (reference sequence). Libraries were prepared by immunoSEQ multiplex PCR; TCRdb keeps only in-frame clonotypes and omits some of them. The sample records about 94,000 clones, 85% being singletons. With regard to this clone: Its specificity is not known.

Material: peripheral blood, obtained 28 days after the second AZD1222 dose. This chain joins TRBV20-1 and TRBJ1-2; D is ambiguous. This TCR came from an adult who received the AZD1222 COVID-19 vaccine. The CDR3 is CSASLDYNYGYTF. CDR3 in DNA: TGCAGTGCTAGTCTCGACTATAACTATGGCTACACCTTC.